Listed below are T cell receptor beta chains from one sample, sequenced in a study of blood T cells in healthy people across ages. TCRdb fed the 5' RACE reads into MiXCR, producing one record per CDR3 protein. Of about 1,800,000 distinct CDR3 sequences listed, roughly 27% are singletons. Material: blood. The receptors were gathered from a woman in her thirties in good health. Both conserved end residues are part of each CDR3. The D gene is left open where the match is weak. Clone size is shown for a subset of rows, as once, few, many or a class of expanded clone.

v_call	d_call	clone_size	j_call	cdr3_nt	cdr3_aa
TRBV10-3	TRBD1	NA	TRBJ1-5	TGTGCCATCAGCGGGACAGGGTCGGGTCAACCCCAGCATTTT	CAISGTGSGQPQHF
TRBV27	NA	NA	TRBJ1-1	TGTGCCAGCAGTTTCTCAGGGCGGGGTGAAGCTTTCTTT	CASSFSGRGEAFF
TRBV10-3	NA	NA	TRBJ1-5	TGTGCCATCAGGGGCCCGGCGGAGAATCAGCCCCAGCATTTT	CAIRGPAENQPQHF
TRBV20-1	NA	NA	TRBJ1-4	TGCAGTGCTATCCTGGGGCAGGGTACTGAAAAACTGTTTTTT	CSAILGQGTEKLFF
TRBV12-3/TRBV12-4	NA	few	TRBJ2-7	TGTGCCAGCACCACTGGGCCTGCAGGATCCTACGAGCAGTACTTC	CASTTGPAGSYEQYF
TRBV7-2	TRBD2	many	TRBJ2-3	TGTGCCAGCAGCCCGTCTAGCGGGGGGTTCGATACGCAGTATTTT	CASSPSSGGFDTQYF
TRBV20-1	NA	NA	TRBJ1-2	TGCAGTGCTAGAGATCTTGGATCGAACGACTATGGCTACACCTTC	CSARDLGSNDYGYTF
TRBV20-1	NA	NA	TRBJ2-3	TGCAGTGCTAGAGACTGGCTGTTTACCGGCATAGATACGCAGTATTTT	CSARDWLFTGIDTQYF
TRBV20-1	NA	NA	TRBJ2-3	TGCGGTGCTAACGGGGGGCTTACTAGCACAGATACGCAGTATTTT	CGANGGLTSTDTQYF
TRBV3-1	TRBD2	NA	TRBJ2-7	TGTGCCAGCAGCCCGGGACTAGCGAGAACCTCCTACGAGCAGTACTTC	CASSPGLARTSYEQYF
TRBV6-5	NA	many	TRBJ2-5	TGTGCCAGCAGTTACGGACAGTCCCCCAAAGAGACCCAGTACTTC	CASSYGQSPKETQYF
TRBV10-1	NA	NA	TRBJ2-2	TGCGCCAGCAGTGAGTTTAATACCGGGGAGCTGTTTTTT	CASSEFNTGELFF
TRBV18	TRBD1	few	TRBJ2-7	TGTGCCAGCTTCTATCGACAGGGGGAGAACTACAATGAGCAGTACTTC	CASFYRQGENYNEQYF
TRBV6-1	TRBD1	many	TRBJ2-7	TGTGCCAGCAGTGGAAGGGACAGTAGCTCCTACGAGCAGTACTTC	CASSGRDSSSYEQYF
TRBV28	NA	few	TRBJ1-6	TGTGCCACCGGTTCACCCCTCCACTTT	CATGSPLHF
TRBV2	NA	NA	TRBJ1-5	TGTGCCAGCGGGCGCAGCCAGAATCAGCCCCAGCATTTT	CASGRSQNQPQHF
TRBV6-1	NA	NA	TRBJ1-5	TGTGCCAGCAGTGTAGACACCACGAGGTCTTATAGCAATCAGCCCCAGCATTTT	CASSVDTTRSYSNQPQHF
TRBV5-1	TRBD1	NA	TRBJ2-7	TGCGCCAGCAGCTTGGCCTCGGGGACAGGGACGGAGCAGTACTTC	CASSLASGTGTEQYF
TRBV15	NA	few	TRBJ2-3	TGTGCCACCAGCAGAGGAGGAGGGGCGGGGAGGGATACGCAGTATTTT	CATSRGGGAGRDTQYF
TRBV12-3/TRBV12-4	TRBD2	NA	TRBJ2-5	TGTGCCAGCAGTTTAAAGACTAGCGGGGAGGGAGAGACCCAGGACTTC	CASSLKTSGEGETQDF
TRBV12-3/TRBV12-4	TRBD1	few	TRBJ2-1	TGTGCCAGCAGTTTAACAGGGGCAGGTGAGCAGTTCTTC	CASSLTGAGEQFF
TRBV28	NA	few	TRBJ1-2	TGTGCCAGCAGTAGACCGGGGGGTGTTACCTATGGCTACACCTTC	CASSRPGGVTYGYTF
TRBV28	NA	many	TRBJ2-4	TGTGCCAGCATCCCGACCCAGAGTTCAAACATTCAGTACTTC	CASIPTQSSNIQYF
TRBV6-1	NA	few	TRBJ1-2	TGTGCCAGCAGTGAAGCAGTTGGGCCTATCTATGGCTACACCTTC	CASSEAVGPIYGYTF
TRBV18	NA	NA	TRBJ1-5	TGTGCCAGCTCACCACCGTTAGGAACACGCGGCAGTCAGCCCAAGCATTTT	CASSPPLGTRGSQPKHF
TRBV7-2	NA	few	TRBJ2-1	TGTGCCAGCAGCTTAGCGCAGAGAAGTGAGCAGTTCTTC	CASSLAQRSEQFF
TRBV20-1	TRBD1	few	TRBJ2-3	TGCAGTGCTAGTATCCGGGACAGGGGGACAGATACGCAGTATTTT	CSASIRDRGTDTQYF
TRBV12-3/TRBV12-4	TRBD1	NA	TRBJ2-3	TGTGCCAGCACTACCCGGGACAGCATTAGAGATACGCAGTATTTT	CASTTRDSIRDTQYF
TRBV12-3/TRBV12-4	NA	few	TRBJ2-7	TGTGCCAGCAGTCTAAAACTACAGGGCTACGAGCAGTACTTC	CASSLKLQGYEQYF
TRBV7-2	TRBD1	many	TRBJ2-5	TGTGCCAGCAGCCCTACGGGACAGTCTAATAAGGAGACCCAGTACTTC	CASSPTGQSNKETQYF
TRBV5-6	TRBD2	few	TRBJ2-1	TGTGCCAGCAGCTCCCGGAGGCGGGGGAGGAATGAGCAGTTCTTC	CASSSRRRGRNEQFF
TRBV3-1	TRBD2	many	TRBJ2-1	TGTGCCAGCAGCCCCCGAGTGGGGGGGGATGAGCAGTTCTTC	CASSPRVGGDEQFF
TRBV7-2	TRBD2	few	TRBJ2-3	TGTGCCAGCAGCCCGATAGGGAGGGTGAGCGCAGATACGCAGTATTTT	CASSPIGRVSADTQYF
TRBV10-3	NA	many	TRBJ1-2	TGTGCCATCAGGACGGGGGGCGAGGCTGGCTACACCTTC	CAIRTGGEAGYTF
TRBV7-2	NA	NA	TRBJ2-7	TGTGCCAGCAGTGAAACGGTCCGGGGGACGGATTCCTACGAGCAGTACTTC	CASSETVRGTDSYEQYF
TRBV4-1	NA	NA	TRBJ2-1	TGCGCCAGCAGCCAACCTCGGGACCGAGGACTTGAGCAGTTCTTC	CASSQPRDRGLEQFF
TRBV10-3	NA	NA	TRBJ2-1	TGTGCCATCAGTGGGGCTAGCGATACACTCTGGGATGAGCAGTTCTTC	CAISGASDTLWDEQFF
TRBV12-3/TRBV12-4	NA	few	TRBJ2-3	TGTGCCAGCAGTTACCGAGCCTCGGTCACAGATACGCAGTATTTT	CASSYRASVTDTQYF
TRBV12-3/TRBV12-4	NA	NA	TRBJ2-3	TGTGCCAGCATTCCTAGACGGCTAGGCGATGCGCAATATTTT	CASIPRRLGDAQYF
TRBV7-2	NA	few	TRBJ1-1	TGTGCCAGCAGTGGACACAGCATGAACACTGAAGCTTTCTTT	CASSGHSMNTEAFF
TRBV15	NA	NA	TRBJ1-4	TGTGCCACCAGCAGAGATCCCGAGGGTTTACCAAAACTGTTTTTT	CATSRDPEGLPKLFF
TRBV28	TRBD2	few	TRBJ2-1	TGTGCCAGCAGTTTCCGCGGGGGGTCCTATGAGCAGTTCTTC	CASSFRGGSYEQFF
TRBV7-2	NA	NA	TRBJ2-5	TGTGCCAGCAGCCGTGGACGAGCGGAATCCCTGGAGACCCAGTACTTC	CASSRGRAESLETQYF
TRBV21-1	NA	NA	TRBJ1-5	TGTGCCAGCAGCACGCAGCCCCAGCATTTT	CASSTQPQHF
TRBV28	NA	NA	TRBJ2-1	TGTGCCAGCAGTCAGACAGCCTCGAGCTCCTACAATGAGCAGTTCTTC	CASSQTASSSYNEQFF
TRBV11-2	TRBD2	many	TRBJ2-3	TGTGCCAGCAGCCCCGTAGCGGGAGGATCTACAGATACGCAGTATTTT	CASSPVAGGSTDTQYF
TRBV6-5	NA	few	TRBJ1-1	TGTGCCAGCAGTTACGGGGGAGTAAGAGTCTTAGGGACTGAAGCTTTCTTT	CASSYGGVRVLGTEAFF
TRBV2	NA	once	TRBJ2-4	TGTGCCAGCAGTGAAGCCGGACGGTATATATCGTACTTC	CASSEAGRYISYF
TRBV5-4	TRBD2	few	TRBJ2-1	TGTGCCAGCAGCTTGTCCGCTAGCGGGGTAGGTGAGCAGTTCTTC	CASSLSASGVGEQFF
TRBV4-3	NA	NA	TRBJ1-1	TGCGCCAGCAGCCAAGATACACAGCCTCACACTGAAGCTTTCTTT	CASSQDTQPHTEAFF
TRBV20-1	NA	many	TRBJ2-1	TGCAGTGCTAGGGTAGAACCCTTCGTAGCCAAATTTTACAATGAGCAGTTCTTC	CSARVEPFVAKFYNEQFF
TRBV29-1	NA	NA	TRBJ1-2	TGCAGCGTTGAAGAGGGTAACGGGGGTGGCTACACCTTC	CSVEEGNGGGYTF
TRBV20-1	NA	few	TRBJ1-5	TGCAGTGCGAGGGACACCCATAGCAATCAGCCCCAGCATTTT	CSARDTHSNQPQHF